This paragraph covers one T cell receptor beta chain sequence. Its cognate antigen is unknown. The source of the sample is a study of shared clonotypes between healthy human individuals. The CDR3 is 13 amino acids. Per germline, CDR1 SQVTM and CDR2 ANQGSEA. J lost 1 base, V lost 8 bases, and 3 bases had no gene match. Using immunoSEQ multiplex PCR, the repertoire was profiled, and TCRdb retains in-frame clones only, with some absent. The table records some 1,900,000 clones, about 95% of them present only once. Only CD45RO-negative cells positively selected for CCR7 counted as naive CD8 cells, so terminally differentiated effector memory CD45RA+ cells were excluded. Whole-study findings and limits: Memory subsets generally showed smaller estimated richness than naive subsets did.

This clonotype was obtained from a man between 18 and 29 years old in good health. The sequenced sample was naive CD8+ T cells sorted from blood. The chain couples TRBV29-1 to TRBJ2-2, with TRBD1 matching 8 bases. The CDR3 protein is CSTGTGNTGELFF. CDR3 DNA: TGCAGCACCGGGACAGGGAACACCGGGGAGCTGTTTTTT.